This record looks at one TCR beta chain sequence and its context. Antigen unknown. Unique molecular identifiers had been added to the TCR beta cDNA libraries. TCRdb re-called the PCR reads through MiXCR, storing one row per CDR3 protein. The data show 380,000 or so distinct CDR3 sequences, with roughly 35% seen just once and 13% held by the top ten. This sample was included in a study of post-analysis software for immune sequencing data. Study-level findings and limits: Compared with controls, patients showed significantly lower normalized Chao1 diversity. Patients used about 5 TRBV segments, including TRBV5-6, TRBV5-1 and TRBV20-1, more often than controls.

The germline V gene has CDR1 DFQATT and CDR2 SNEGSKA (reference sequence). The CDR3 consists of 17 residues. After removal of 6 bases from V and 2 bases from J, the junction contained 9 bases not matched to a gene. The clonotype comes from a girl between 5 and 17 years old with multiple sclerosis. This chain joins TRBV20-1 and TRBJ2-1, with TRBD2 identical over 14 bases. Material for sequencing was blood. As DNA, the CDR3 is TGCAGTGCCCCAGGGACTAGCGGGGGAAGAACCTACAATGAGCAGTTCTTC. This translates into CSAPGTSGGRTYNEQFF.